These 24 T cell receptor beta chains originate from one sample sequenced in a study of human T cells and chemical hapten exposure. TCRdb redid the calling of the RACE reads with MiXCR, one entry per CDR3 protein. Of 35,000 to 50,000 distinct CDR3 sequences listed, over 9.5% are singletons. Documented time point: pre-sensitization, week 0. The treatment is: therapeutic diphenylcyclopropenone sensitization with weekly scalp DPC. Here the sequenced sample was whole blood, taken in connection with sensitization to the hapten diphenylcyclopropenone (DPC). The source is a man under 40 with alopecia areata. Some clones in this sample may be carry-over from other donors' samples.

The gene calls are TRBV20-1 and TRBJ2-4, with D perhaps TRBD2 (6 bases). CDR3 length equals 15 residues. CDR1 DFQATT and CDR2 SNEGSKA come from the germline V gene (reference sequence). Trimming took off 8 bases at V and 0 bases at J, with 17 bases between the two ends. The CDR3 sequence is CSTGDRGLAKNIQYF. For the CDR3, the DNA is TGCAGTACGGGGGACCGGGGGTTAGCCAAAAACATTCAGTACTTC.

This clonotype turned up a few times. The chain employs TRBV7-9 and TRBJ2-2; 8 bases match TRBD2. The CDR3 sequence is 16 residues long. After removal of 8 bases from V and 1 base from J, the junction contained 9 bases not matched to a gene. Germline V gene lookup returns CDR1 SEHNR and CDR2 FQNEAQ (reference sequence). This CDR3 is CASQDLAGRNTGELFF. As DNA, the CDR3 is TGTGCCAGCCAAGACTTAGCGGGACGGAACACCGGGGAGCTGTTTTTT.

The V call is TRBV15, the J call TRBJ1-1, with D perhaps matching TRBD1 (6 bases). Germline CDR1 reads LNHNV; CDR2 reads YYDKDF (reference sequence). There are 15 residues in the CDR3. V lost 7 bases to trimming and J lost 5 bases, with 20 bases between them. CDR3 protein: CATTGRSGAGTEAFF. The CDR3 nucleotides read TGTGCCACCACCGGAAGATCGGGGGCTGGAACTGAAGCTTTCTTT.

This clonotype was found a few times. This sequence joins TRBV6-1 and TRBJ1-3; TRBD1 matches 7 bases. The trim removed 6 bases at V and 0 bases at J, leaving 8 bases unmatched. Germline V gene data show CDR1 as MNHNS and CDR2 as SASEGT. CDR3 length: 16 residues. This CDR3 reads CASRTFRDSSGNTIYF. Written as DNA, the CDR3 is TGTGCCAGCAGGACCTTCCGGGACAGCTCTGGAAACACCATATATTTT.

This clonotype was recorded a few times. The chain employs TRBV6-6 and TRBJ1-1; D gene unclear. The V and J ends lost 7 bases and 1 base respectively, with 13 bases between them. CDR3 length: 14 residues. Germline lookup yields CDR1 MNHNY and CDR2 SVGAGI (reference sequence). For the CDR3, the DNA is TGTGCCAGCATAAGCTGGGGAGAGAACACTGAAGCTTTCTTT. Its translation is CASISWGENTEAFF.

This clonotype occurred a few times. The V call is TRBV7-6, the J call TRBJ2-2; the D gene is possibly TRBD1 (5 bases). Trimming stripped 1 base from V and 0 bases from J, with 9 bases between. The CDR3 consists of 16 residues. Germline CDR1 and CDR2: SGHVS and FNYEAQ. The CDR3 region has the DNA TGTGCCAGCAGCTTAGAAGCAGGGCCGAACACCGGGGAGCTGTTTTTT. Protein product: CASSLEAGPNTGELFF.

Comment on this clonotype: A read error is possible here, since a much larger clone lies one base away. The chain has TRBV7-6 and TRBJ2-1; 7 bases map to TRBD2. The CDR3 has 14 amino acids. Germline CDR1 reads SGHVS; CDR2 reads FNYEAQ. V shed 5 bases and J 14 bases; nucleotides not matched to a gene: 15. The CDR3 region is CASSPRRAGVGEFF. CDR3 nucleotides: TGTGCCAGCAGCCCCAGAAGGGCGGGAGTTGGAGAGTTCTTC.

This clonotype was seen ten or more times. The gene calls are TRBV5-4 and TRBJ2-1; D may be TRBD1 (6 bases). There are 14 residues in the CDR3. V was cut by 4 bases and J by 3 bases, with 11 bases left in between. In germline, CDR1 is SGHNT, CDR2 YYREEE (reference sequence). CDR3 DNA: TGTGCCAGCAGCCTAGGGGGATACTACAATGAGCAGTTCTTC. Residues: CASSLGGYYNEQFF.

The chain links TRBV12-5 to TRBJ2-7; no firm D call. Germline V gene sequence: CDR1 LGHNT, CDR2 FRNRAP. CDR3 length: 17 residues. Trimming removed 0 bases at V and 7 bases at J, with 22 bases between. In nucleotides, the CDR3 is TGTGCTAGTGGTTTGGTAAACGAGCAGACCGGAAAATTAGAGCAGTACTTC. Translation gives CASGLVNEQTGKLEQYF. Variable domain in full (rest from reference TRBV12-5 and TRBJ2-7): DARVTQTPRHKVTEMGQEVTMRCQPILGHNTVFWYRQTMMQGLELLAYFRNRAPLDDSGMPKDRFSAEMPDATLATLKIQPSEPRDSAVYFCASGLVNEQTGKLEQYFGPGTRLTVT.

The table lists this clonotype with many counts. The J gene is TRBJ1-1, the V gene TRBV20-1, with D possibly matching TRBD1 (5 bases). This CDR3 is 15 amino acids long. V shed 1 base and J shed 0 bases, with 12 bases lying between them. Germline lookup yields CDR1 DFQATT and CDR2 SNEGSKA (reference sequence). The CDR3: CSARGSGHLNTEAFF. Here the CDR3 DNA reads TGCAGTGCTAGAGGGAGTGGACATTTGAACACTGAAGCTTTCTTT.

At least ten counts were recorded for this clonotype. The chain couples TRBV28 to TRBJ1-2; no reliable D call. V was trimmed by 1 base and J by 4 bases, leaving 7 bases between them. The CDR3 covers 13 residues. Germline-derived CDR1 and CDR2 are MDHEN and SYDVKM. The CDR3 DNA is TGTGCCAGCAGTTTATCCGGGCCCTATGGCTACACCTTC. It translates to CASSLSGPYGYTF.

This clonotype was seen repeatedly, ten times or more. V is TRBV6-1 and J is TRBJ2-7; 10 nucleotides align to TRBD1. The CDR3 consists of 16 residues. Trimming cost V 7 bases and J 3 bases; bases outside gene matches: 12. The germline CDR1 and CDR2 sequences are MNHNS and SASEGT. CDR3 DNA sequence: TGTGCCAGCACCCAGGCCGGGACAGGGGCCGTCTACGAGCAGTACTTC. As protein: CASTQAGTGAVYEQYF.

This clonotype was observed many times. The rearrangement uses TRBV29-1 and TRBJ2-1; 11 nucleotides align to TRBD1. The germline V gene encodes CDR1 SQVTM and CDR2 ANQGSEA. V was clipped by 3 bases and J by 6 bases; unmatched bases: 4. The CDR3 spans 14 residues. CDR3 sequence: CSVDPGQGGNEQFF. The CDR3 region has the DNA TGCAGCGTTGATCCGGGACAGGGGGGCAATGAGCAGTTCTTC.

This clonotype was seen ten or more times. The rearrangement joins TRBV29-1 to TRBJ2-3, with TRBD2 identical over 11 bases. There are 15 residues in the CDR3. The germline gives CDR1 SQVTM, CDR2 ANQGSEA. The trim removed 5 bases at V and 1 base at J, leaving 5 bases unmatched. In nucleotides, the CDR3 is TGCAGCGTTATGGGACTAGCGGAACGCACAGATACGCAGTATTTT. Its protein is CSVMGLAERTDTQYF.

This clonotype was observed a handful of times. This chain connects TRBV7-2 to TRBJ2-3; perhaps TRBD2 as D (5 bases). V lost 4 bases to trimming and J lost 0 bases, with 14 bases between them. The CDR3 consists of 16 residues. Germline V lookup: CDR1 SGHTA, CDR2 FQGNSA. CDR3 coding DNA: TGTGCCAGCAGCTCCATCCGGGGATTAAGCACAGATACGCAGTATTTT. Translated: CASSSIRGLSTDTQYF.

The sample holds many counts of this clonotype. The chain links TRBV11-2 to TRBJ2-7, with D hard to call. Looked up from germline, CDR1 is SGHAT and CDR2 is FQNNGV. The germline V and J ends were trimmed by 0 bases and 1 base, with 10 bases remaining between them. This CDR3 contains 15 residues. The CDR3 nucleotides are TGTGCCAGCAGCTTAGAGGTGCTGAGTTCCTACGAGCAGTACTTC. Protein: CASSLEVLSSYEQYF.

The V gene is TRBV27, the J gene TRBJ2-7; 12 nucleotides line up with TRBD2. Trimming cost V 5 bases and J 4 bases; bases outside gene matches: 6. The CDR3 length is 15 residues. The germline V gene has CDR1 MNHEY and CDR2 SMNVEV (reference sequence). The CDR3 DNA is TGTGCCAGCAGTCAGACTAGCGGGGGCCTTTACGAGCAGTACGTC. It codes for CASSQTSGGLYEQYV.

The rearrangement joins TRBV3-1 to TRBJ1-2, with D perhaps TRBD1 (5 bases). Between the trimmed V and J ends, which lost 2 bases and 4 bases, there was a span of 14 bases. Germline V gene lookup returns CDR1 LGHDT and CDR2 YNNKEL (reference sequence). CDR3 length: 15 amino acids. This CDR3 is CASSQIVGTGYGYTF. Written as DNA, the CDR3 is TGTGCCAGCAGCCAAATTGTCGGGACGGGCTATGGCTACACCTTC.

This clonotype was seen a few times. The chain combines TRBV6-5 with TRBJ1-1; D may be TRBD1 (5 bases). CDR3 size: 14 residues. Germline V gene lookup returns CDR1 MNHEY and CDR2 SVGAGI. Trimming shortened V by 4 bases and J by 4 bases, and 13 bases separated the two germline ends. CDR3 sequence: CASSLNPGTTEAFF. The CDR3 DNA is TGTGCCAGCAGTTTAAATCCAGGGACCACTGAAGCTTTCTTT.

The rearrangement links TRBV20-1 to TRBJ2-7; 7 bases fit TRBD2. CDR1 DFQATT and CDR2 SNEGSKA come from the germline V gene (reference sequence). V gave up 0 bases and J gave up 4 bases; unmatched junction bases: 0. The CDR3 contains 12 residues. The CDR3 DNA follows: TGCAGTGCTAGAGAGCGGGAGTACGAGCAGTACGTC. This sequence encodes CSAREREYEQYV.

The sample holds many counts of this clonotype. The genes are TRBV6-2 or TRBV6-3 and TRBJ2-7; D unclear. This CDR3 has 14 amino acids. In germline, CDR1 is MNHEY, CDR2 SVGEGT. V was trimmed by 0 bases and J by 7 bases, leaving 13 bases between them. The CDR3 protein is CASSYSGLVFEQYV. As DNA, the CDR3 is TGTGCCAGCAGTTACTCTGGGCTCGTTTTTGAGCAGTACGTC.

This chain connects TRBV19 to TRBJ2-2; 10 bases agree with TRBD2. J lost 4 bases, V lost 3 bases, and 2 bases had no gene match. This CDR3 spans 15 amino acids. Germline lookup yields CDR1 LNHDA and CDR2 SQIVND (reference sequence). The chain's CDR3 is CASSILAGATGELFF. CDR3 DNA sequence: TGTGCCAGTAGTATTCTAGCGGGAGCCACCGGGGAGCTGTTTTTT.

This clonotype was observed at least ten times. The chain uses TRBV18 and TRBJ1-4; 7 bases align to TRBD1. The junction had 6 bases not matched to a gene; V was cut back by 5 bases and J by 6 bases. The CDR3 consists of 14 residues. The germline V gene encodes CDR1 KGHSH and CDR2 LQKENI. CDR3 sequence: CASSTGATDEKLFF. The CDR3 DNA is TGTGCCAGCTCAACAGGGGCGACGGATGAAAAACTGTTTTTT.

This clonotype appeared a few times. The chain joins TRBV7-6 to TRBJ2-2; D remains ambiguous. This CDR3 region has 13 residues. The V gene's germline CDR1 is SGHVS and CDR2 FNYEAQ. Trimming cost V 4 bases and J 9 bases, with 12 bases left between them. The chain's CDR3 is CASSYRPGRELFF. The CDR3 region has the DNA TGTGCCAGCAGCTACCGTCCGGGCCGGGAGCTGTTTTTT.